The TCR beta chain described here comes from a study of blood T cell repertoires in COVID-19. Study-wide background: Sites across the United States, Italy and Spain contributed samples from acute and convalescent COVID-19. T cells, B-cell-depleted T cells, or PBMCs supplied cDNA or gDNA.

Original data processing: It was from reference gene primer amplification that nucleated cell counts were estimated. Using immunoSEQ multiplex PCR, the repertoire was profiled, and TCRdb retains in-frame clones only, with some absent. V, J and clone size derive from that table, while D and trimming were established from the DNA sequence. The table shows some 150,000 clones, with about nine tenths occurring only once. Germline V gene lookup returns CDR1 SGHNT and CDR2 YENEEA. CDR3 length equals 15 residues. V was pared by 4 bases and J by 5 bases, with 5 bases of the junction left unmatched. J is TRBJ1-4 and V is TRBV11-3, with 9 bases fitting TRBD1. The sequence derives from an older woman with active or convalescent COVID-19. The specimen sequenced was peripheral blood. As DNA, the CDR3 is TGTGCCAGCAGCTCCGGACAGGGGACGAATGAAAAACTGTTTTTT. It is translated as CASSSGQGTNEKLFF.